This TCR beta chain was captured in a study of blood T cell repertoires in COVID-19. Study overall: COVID-19 samples from acute and convalescent phases originated in the United States, Italy and Spain. Sample material is recorded as cDNA or gDNA derived from T cells, B-cell-depleted T cells, or PBMCs.

The CDR3 length is 16 residues. CDR1 and CDR2 (germline): SGHTS, YDEGEE. Trimming removed 4 bases from V and 1 base from J; junction bases left unmatched: 3. On this clone: Other DNA variants within this sample encode the same CDR3.

Study processing details: Amplification of reference gene primers was used by the study to estimate nucleated cell counts. Clones were sequenced by immunoSEQ multiplex PCR, and TCRdb holds only the in-frame ones, with some missing. V and J calls and clone size are those listed in that table; D and trimming were worked out from the DNA. The sample consists of about 73,000 clones, approximately 88% of them appearing once. The rearrangement joins TRBV5-8 to TRBJ2-1; 12 bases align to TRBD2. The material sequenced was peripheral blood. This receptor was taken from an elderly man with active or convalescent COVID-19. The CDR3 is CASSRLAGVSYNEQFF. DNA for the CDR3: TGTGCCAGCAGCCGACTAGCGGGAGTATCCTACAATGAGCAGTTCTTC.